This TCR beta chain was sequenced for a study of tumor-infiltrating lymphocytes in primary liver carcinoma. Study-wide context: Tissue type made little difference to sample yields of roughly 3.5 to 7.5 million productive TCRbeta reads.

There are 13 residues in the CDR3. V shed 9 bases and J shed 12 bases, with 21 bases lying between them. Germline values: CDR1 SGHAT, CDR2 FQNNGV. From around 20-30 mg of unsorted bulk tissue, DNA and RNA were co-extracted together. The input was approximately 0.45 ug total RNA; TCR beta cDNA was made from it with a constant-region primer. Three rounds of nested multiplex PCR with slightly modified ARM-PCR produced TCR beta libraries. Primers for the first two PCR rounds were TRBV1-TRBV30 forward primers and a C-beta reverse primer (about 9 cycles per round). TCRdb re-called the multiplex PCR reads with MiXCR, one entry per CDR3 protein. The sample contains 30,000 to 40,000 distinct CDR3 sequences, just under 75% of which appear only once.

This sequence originates from a man aged 35 to 55 with primary liver carcinoma and hepatitis B virus infection. This chain connects TRBV11-2 to TRBJ2-1; no firm D call. The material sequenced was liver tumor tissue from sampling region 4. The sample's subset: tumor region T4, right-lateral pole. CDR3 nucleotide sequence: TGTGCCAGAAGCCCTATGATTGAGGCCCCGCAGTTCTTC. Protein product: CARSPMIEAPQFF.